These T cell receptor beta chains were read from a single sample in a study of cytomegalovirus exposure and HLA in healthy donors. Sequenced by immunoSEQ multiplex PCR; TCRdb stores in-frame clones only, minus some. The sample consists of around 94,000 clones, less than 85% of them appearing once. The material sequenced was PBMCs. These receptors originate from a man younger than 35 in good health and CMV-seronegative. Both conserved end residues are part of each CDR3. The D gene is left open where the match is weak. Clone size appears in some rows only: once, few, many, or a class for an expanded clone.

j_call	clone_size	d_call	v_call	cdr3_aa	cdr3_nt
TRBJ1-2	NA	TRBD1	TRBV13	CASSSTGGERYGYTF	TGTGCCAGCAGCTCTACAGGGGGCGAAAGGTATGGCTACACCTTC
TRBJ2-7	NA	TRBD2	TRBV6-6	CASRPIAGVPDEQYF	TGTGCCAGCAGACCTATAGCGGGAGTCCCCGACGAGCAGTACTTC
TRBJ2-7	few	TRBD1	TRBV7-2	CASSFGTAAYEQYF	TGTGCCAGCAGCTTCGGGACAGCAGCCTACGAGCAGTACTTC
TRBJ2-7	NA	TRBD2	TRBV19	CASSASSGSTYEQYF	TGTGCCAGTAGCGCCTCTAGCGGGAGTACCTACGAGCAGTACTTC
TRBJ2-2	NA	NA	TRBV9	CASSVASVTFNTGELFF	TGTGCCAGCAGCGTAGCCAGCGTGACCTTTAACACCGGGGAGCTGTTTTTT
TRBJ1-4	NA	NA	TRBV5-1	CASSHRAGGRQKLFF	TGCGCCAGCAGCCACCGCGCGGGGGGAAGGCAAAAACTGTTTTTT
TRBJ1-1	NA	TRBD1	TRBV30	CAWVQGAGEAFF	TGTGCCTGGGTGCAGGGGGCAGGAGAAGCTTTCTTT
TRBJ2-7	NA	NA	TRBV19	CASSIFPGSTTFYEQYF	TGTGCCAGTAGTATATTTCCCGGCTCCACTACCTTCTACGAGCAGTACTTC
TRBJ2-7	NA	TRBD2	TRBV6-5	CASRAGWGPYEQYF	TGTGCCAGCAGAGCGGGGTGGGGTCCCTACGAGCAGTACTTC
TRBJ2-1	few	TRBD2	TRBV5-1	CASSPDLTSGRALEQFF	TGCGCCAGCAGCCCGGACCTTACTAGCGGGAGGGCCCTTGAGCAGTTCTTC
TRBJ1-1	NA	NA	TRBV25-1	CASRSGNTEAFF	TGTGCCAGCAGATCAGGGAACACTGAAGCTTTCTTT
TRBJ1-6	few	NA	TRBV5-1	CASSSGDNSPLHF	TGCGCCAGCAGCTCGGGGGATAATTCACCCCTCCACTTT
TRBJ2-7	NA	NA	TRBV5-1	CASSLVSRVLHEQYF	TGCGCCAGCAGCTTGGTATCCAGGGTATTACACGAGCAGTACTTC
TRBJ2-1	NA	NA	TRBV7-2	CASSLVILYTEQFF	TGTGCCAGCAGCTTAGTTATATTGTACACTGAGCAGTTCTTC
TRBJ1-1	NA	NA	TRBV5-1	CASSSHRVGATEAFF	TGCGCCAGCAGCTCACACAGGGTAGGCGCCACTGAAGCTTTCTTT
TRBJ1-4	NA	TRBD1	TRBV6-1	CASRGQGALTEKLFF	TGTGCCAGCAGGGGACAGGGGGCCCTTACTGAAAAACTGTTTTTT
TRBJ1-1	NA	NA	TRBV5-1	CASSVRGVGGLNTEAFF	TGCGCCAGCAGCGTTCGGGGGGTTGGGGGGCTGAACACTGAAGCTTTCTTT
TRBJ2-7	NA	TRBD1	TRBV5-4	CASSPRDSRTYEQYF	TGTGCCAGCAGCCCCCGGGACAGCCGAACCTACGAGCAGTACTTC
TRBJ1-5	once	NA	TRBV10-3	CATRTGNQPQHF	TGTGCCACCCGGACTGGAAATCAGCCCCAGCATTTT
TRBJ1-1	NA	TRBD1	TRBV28	CASRPAHRGPTTEAFF	TGTGCCAGCAGGCCGGCCCACAGGGGGCCGACCACTGAAGCTTTCTTT
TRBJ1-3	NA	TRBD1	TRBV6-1	CASSVQDRTGNTIYF	TGTGCCAGCAGTGTCCAGGACAGGACTGGAAACACCATATATTTT
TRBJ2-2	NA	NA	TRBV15	CATRTATNTGELFF	TGTGCCACCAGGACAGCTACGAACACCGGGGAGCTGTTTTTT
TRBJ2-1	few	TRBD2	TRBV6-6	CASGSFDEQFF	TGTGCTAGCGGGAGTTTCGATGAGCAGTTCTTC
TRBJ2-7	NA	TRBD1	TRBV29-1	CSVLRDSSFKQYF	TGCAGCGTCCTCCGGGACAGCTCTTTTAAGCAGTACTTC
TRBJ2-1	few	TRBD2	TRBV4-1	CASSHTIAGGSSYNEQFF	TGCGCCAGCAGCCATACTATAGCGGGAGGGAGCTCCTACAATGAGCAGTTCTTC
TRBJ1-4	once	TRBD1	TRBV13	CASSFGTGGFATNEKLFF	TGTGCCAGCAGCTTCGGGACAGGGGGCTTTGCAACTAATGAAAAACTGTTTTTT
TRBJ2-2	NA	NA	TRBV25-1	CASSEKGVVPGELFF	TGTGCCAGCAGTGAAAAGGGGGTGGTCCCCGGGGAGCTGTTTTTT
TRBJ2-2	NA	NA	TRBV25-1	CASWGANTGELFF	TGTGCCAGCTGGGGGGCGAACACCGGGGAGCTGTTTTTT
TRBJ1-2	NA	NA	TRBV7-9	CASSLGTTPGYTF	TGTGCCAGCAGCTTAGGAACAACACCGGGCTACACCTTC
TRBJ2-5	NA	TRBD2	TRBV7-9	CASSSTSGRARETQYF	TGTGCCAGCAGCTCAACTAGCGGGAGGGCCAGGGAGACCCAGTACTTC
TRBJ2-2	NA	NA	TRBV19	CASSIPGELFF	TGTGCCAGTAGTATCCCTGGGGAGCTGTTTTTT
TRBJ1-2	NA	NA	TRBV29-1	CSVATGQNYGYTF	TGCAGCGTTGCGACCGGACAGAACTATGGCTACACCTTC
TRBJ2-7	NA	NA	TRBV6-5	CASSYSPGTRSYEQYF	TGTGCCAGCAGTTACTCGCCGGGTACCCGCTCCTACGAGCAGTACTTC
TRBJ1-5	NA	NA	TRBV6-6	CASSKQGAALVQPQHF	TGTGCCAGCAGTAAACAGGGTGCGGCGTTGGTCCAGCCCCAGCATTTT
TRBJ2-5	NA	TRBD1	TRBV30	CALGTGLNQETQYF	TGTGCCTTGGGGACAGGGCTCAACCAAGAGACCCAGTACTTC
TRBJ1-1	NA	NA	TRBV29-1	CSATDSMNTEAFF	TGCAGCGCAACAGATTCCATGAACACTGAAGCTTTCTTT